A selection of T cell receptor beta chains follows, all from one sample in a study of OX40 agonist ivuxolimab in advanced cancers. The repertoire was sequenced with immunoSEQ multiplex PCR; TCRdb's copy has only in-frame clones and lacks some. The repertoire consists of approximately 76,000 clones, with nearly 95% occurring once and the leading ten covering 11%. The input for sequencing was CD4+ or CD8+ T cells sorted from blood, taken in a trial of the OX40 agonist ivuxolimab. Receptors were obtained from an adult with an advanced solid tumor such as melanoma, head and neck, liver or kidney cancer. The conserved cysteine and the conserved F or W are not part of the CDR3 here.

V gene	J gene	CDR3 protein
TRBV9	TRBJ2-3	ASSVAPSATDTQY
TRBV27	TRBJ2-7	ASSLGTGMSEQY
TRBV4-1	TRBJ2-1	ASSLLAGPYNEQF
TRBV13	TRBJ1-1	ASSSDFFTEAF
TRBV2	TRBJ2-2	ASSDYRAGELF
TRBV7-7	TRBJ2-7	ASSPGTSGGVLSSYEQY
TRBV5-1	TRBJ1-6	ASSLAGQRRDSPLH
TRBV7-7	TRBJ2-3	ASSPGGTATDTQY
TRBV15	TRBJ2-1	ATLGPGGVYNEQF
TRBV9	TRBJ2-3	ASSGSLVTDTQY
TRBV11-3	TRBJ2-7	ASSFGGTNYEQY
TRBV13	TRBJ2-1	ASSLGSDRDNEQF
TRBV7-9	TRBJ2-7	ASRSGGAHEQY
TRBV7-9	TRBJ2-7	ASSLTGGVYEQY
TRBV28	TRBJ2-1	ASSSRDGRLGTGVHEQF
TRBV4-2	TRBJ2-5	ASSQEGAGGWETQY
TRBV5-4	TRBJ1-5	ASSLGPSNQPQH
TRBV7-2	TRBJ2-7	ASSPGGGRVYYEQY
TRBV30	TRBJ2-3	AWSVGSGVAGDTQY
TRBV28	TRBJ2-1	ASSLWTSGFRNNEQF
TRBV7-3	TRBJ2-7	ASSFKVTGSSGEQY
TRBV2	TRBJ1-2	ASSGSSSEGYT
TRBV6-1	TRBJ1-3	ASSEPAGYSGNTIY